This is a list of T cell receptor beta chains from one sample in a study of immune evolution from preneoplasia to lung adenocarcinoma. Only in-frame clones appear in the TCRdb table, and some are missing; sequencing was by immunoSEQ multiplex PCR. The sample yields about 41,000 clones, roughly 80% seen once. Sequenced: FFPE invasive lung adenocarcinoma tissue. These receptor sequences come from a person between 60 and 69 years old with lung adenocarcinoma. The CDR3 runs from the conserved cysteine through the conserved F or W. The D gene is left open where the match is weak. Only some rows state a clone size, as once, few, many or a class for expanded clones.

14	NA	TRBJ2-3	TRBV27	NA	CASSLYTRGDTQYF	TGTGCCAGCAGTTTATACACTAGGGGAGATACGCAGTATTTT
16	TRBD2	TRBJ2-1	TRBV7-6	NA	CASSFSAGGSYNEQFF	TGTGCCAGCAGCTTCTCGGCGGGAGGCTCCTACAATGAGCAGTTCTTC
16	TRBD1	TRBJ1-1	TRBV5-1	few	CASSSNPTGTHTEAFF	TGCGCCAGCAGCTCAAACCCGACAGGGACACACACTGAAGCTTTCTTT
13	NA	TRBJ1-2	TRBV19	large	CASSRVDLYGYTF	TGTGCCAGTAGTAGAGTGGATCTCTATGGCTACACCTTC
13	NA	TRBJ2-5	TRBV25-1	NA	CASSASPKETQYF	TGTGCCAGCAGTGCTAGTCCCAAAGAGACCCAGTACTTC
14	NA	TRBJ2-1	TRBV2	NA	CAVSGTQSYNEQFF	TGTGCCGTTTCCGGGACTCAGTCCTACAATGAGCAGTTCTTC
15	TRBD2	TRBJ2-1	TRBV28	NA	CASTSLAGFYNEQFF	TGTGCCAGCACCTCACTAGCGGGATTCTACAATGAGCAGTTCTTC
17	NA	TRBJ2-6	TRBV6-1	once	CASSEALYEAGANVLTF	TGTGCCAGCAGTGAAGCGCTTTATGAAGCTGGGGCCAACGTCCTGACTTTC
15	NA	TRBJ2-1	TRBV5-6	NA	CASSLELRQYNEQFF	TGTGCCAGCAGCTTGGAGCTGAGGCAGTACAATGAGCAGTTCTTC
16	NA	TRBJ2-5	TRBV5-1	once	CASSLGGNPNQETQYF	TGCGCCAGCAGCTTGGGAGGGAACCCAAACCAAGAGACCCAGTACTTC
14	NA	TRBJ1-2	TRBV5-4	NA	CASRSPQGSYGYTF	TGTGCCAGCAGGAGCCCACAGGGTTCCTATGGCTACACCTTC
15	TRBD1	TRBJ2-1	TRBV5-1	NA	CASSLGQGVIDEQFF	TGCGCCAGCAGCTTGGGTCAGGGGGTGATCGATGAGCAGTTCTTC
12	TRBD1	TRBJ1-1	TRBV5-4	NA	CAARGGGAEAFF	TGTGCCGCCAGGGGGGGAGGGGCTGAAGCTTTCTTT
11	NA	TRBJ2-7	TRBV15	few	CATSRGYEQYF	TGTGCCACCAGCAGAGGGTACGAGCAGTACTTC
12	NA	TRBJ2-5	TRBV6-1	medium-sized	CASLDSSETQYF	TGTGCCAGCTTAGACAGTAGTGAGACCCAGTACTTC
14	NA	TRBJ1-5	TRBV7-9	once	CASSPRDTDQPQHF	TGTGCCAGCAGCCCGAGGGACACCGATCAGCCCCAGCATTTT
14	NA	TRBJ1-1	TRBV28	once	CASSLFQLNTEAFF	TGTGCCAGCAGTTTATTCCAGTTGAACACTGAAGCTTTCTTT
19	TRBD2	TRBJ2-4	TRBV6-1	NA	CASSDPLYLAGRSRNIQYF	TGTGCCAGCAGTGACCCACTCTATCTAGCGGGAAGATCTAGAAACATTCAGTACTTC
13	NA	TRBJ2-3	TRBV11-2	NA	CASSLSRTDTQYF	TGTGCCAGCAGCTTAAGCAGGACAGATACGCAGTATTTT
13	TRBD2	TRBJ2-7	TRBV10-3	NA	CAISEGGGREQYF	TGTGCCATCAGTGAGGGCGGGGGGCGCGAGCAGTACTTC
13	TRBD1	TRBJ1-2	TRBV5-1	NA	CASTLSGGYGYTF	TGCGCCAGCACCCTATCAGGGGGCTATGGCTACACCTTC
15	TRBD2	TRBJ2-7	TRBV9	once	CASSVLAGNSYEQYF	TGTGCCAGCAGCGTCCTAGCGGGGAACTCCTACGAGCAGTACTTC
12	TRBD1	TRBJ1-5	TRBV10-3	NA	CATQGSNQPQHF	TGTGCCACACAGGGGAGCAATCAGCCCCAGCATTTT
11	NA	TRBJ2-1	TRBV10-2	NA	CASSEGDEQFF	TGCGCCAGCAGTGAAGGCGATGAGCAGTTCTTC
14	NA	TRBJ2-7	TRBV28	NA	CASSSEGRSYEQYF	TGTGCCAGCAGTTCCGAGGGAAGGAGCTACGAGCAGTACTTC
15	NA	TRBJ2-7	TRBV19	NA	CASKISPLGVYEQYF	TGTGCCAGTAAAATAAGCCCTCTAGGGGTCTACGAGCAGTACTTC
15	TRBD1	TRBJ2-7	TRBV19	NA	CASSPGTGTSYEQYF	TGTGCCAGTAGTCCAGGGACAGGAACCTCCTACGAGCAGTACTTC
16	NA	TRBJ2-7	TRBV28	NA	CASSRFGTAIIHEQYF	TGTGCCAGCAGTCGATTCGGAACCGCCATTATCCACGAGCAGTACTTC
13	NA	TRBJ1-2	TRBV5-1	NA	CASSSGDVASYTF	TGCGCCAGCAGCTCGGGGGACGTCGCGAGCTACACCTTC
15	NA	TRBJ2-2	TRBV28	NA	CASSLGQINTGELFF	TGTGCCAGCAGTTTAGGGCAAATAAACACCGGGGAGCTGTTTTTT
12	NA	TRBJ1-3	TRBV7-2	NA	CASSSSASPIYF	TGTGCCAGCAGCTCGTCGGCCTCGCCCATATATTTT
14	NA	TRBJ1-3	TRBV5-1	NA	CASSFGRYGNTIYF	TGCGCCAGCAGCTTCGGCAGATATGGAAACACCATATATTTT
14	TRBD2	TRBJ2-3	TRBV13	NA	CASSRLAVPDTQYF	TGTGCCAGCAGCCGACTAGCGGTCCCAGATACGCAGTATTTT
13	NA	TRBJ2-2	TRBV7-8	NA	CASSDMAAGELFF	TGTGCCAGCTCCGACATGGCGGCCGGGGAGCTGTTTTTT
13	NA	TRBJ2-7	TRBV2	NA	CASRRDLSDEQYF	TGTGCCAGCAGACGGGACCTTAGCGACGAGCAGTACTTC
13	NA	TRBJ1-5	TRBV10-3	NA	CAIRRQENQPQHF	TGTGCCATCAGACGACAGGAGAATCAGCCCCAGCATTTT
12	NA	TRBJ2-3	TRBV28	NA	CASLGGTDTQYF	TGTGCCAGCCTCGGGGGCACAGATACGCAGTATTTT
13	NA	TRBJ2-1	TRBV7-9	NA	CASSFRTYNEQFF	TGTGCCAGCAGCTTCAGGACCTACAATGAGCAGTTCTTC
16	TRBD1	TRBJ2-2	TRBV30	NA	CAWRGPGQGAGGELFF	TGTGCCTGGAGAGGGCCGGGACAGGGGGCGGGCGGGGAGCTGTTTTTT
13	NA	TRBJ1-1	TRBV12-5	medium-sized	CASGLERRTEAFF	TGTGCTAGTGGTTTGGAAAGGAGAACTGAAGCTTTCTTT
14	NA	TRBJ2-7	TRBV11-3	NA	CASSFGGQTNEQYF	TGTGCCAGCAGCTTCGGGGGACAGACCAACGAGCAGTACTTC
16	NA	TRBJ1-2	TRBV11-2	NA	CASSLGGGTDFYGYTF	TGTGCCAGCAGCTTAGGGGGGGGGACGGACTTCTATGGCTACACCTTC
17	TRBD2	TRBJ2-2	TRBV7-9	NA	CASSPPSGRSDAGELFF	TGTGCCAGCAGCCCGCCTAGCGGGAGGTCTGATGCCGGGGAGCTGTTTTTT
13	TRBD1	TRBJ2-7	TRBV9	NA	CASSAQGAYEQYF	TGTGCCAGCAGCGCACAGGGGGCCTACGAGCAGTACTTC
11	NA	TRBJ2-5	TRBV20-1	NA	CSVADQETQYF	TGCAGTGTGGCCGACCAGGAGACCCAGTACTTC
13	TRBD1	TRBJ2-5	TRBV28	NA	CASSLSGGETQYF	TGTGCCAGCAGTTTATCAGGGGGAGAGACCCAGTACTTC
16	TRBD1	TRBJ2-5	TRBV28	NA	CASSSMAGTGRETQYF	TGTGCCAGCAGCTCAATGGCCGGGACAGGGCGTGAGACCCAGTACTTC
15	TRBD2	TRBJ2-7	TRBV28	NA	CASSQTSGGTYEQYF	TGTGCCAGCAGCCAGACTAGCGGGGGAACCTACGAGCAGTACTTC
16	NA	TRBJ2-7	TRBV5-6	once	CASSLRSGLSSYEQYF	TGTGCCAGCAGCTTGAGGAGCGGCCTCAGCTCCTACGAGCAGTACTTC
15	NA	TRBJ2-1	TRBV10-1	once	CASSESGRQYNEQFF	TGCGCCAGCAGTGAGTCTGGCAGGCAATACAATGAGCAGTTCTTC
14	TRBD1	TRBJ2-2	TRBV7-8	NA	CASLGQGRTGELFF	TGTGCCAGCCTGGGACAGGGAAGGACCGGGGAGCTGTTTTTT
14	TRBD2	TRBJ2-2	TRBV10-3	NA	CAISEGLGDRELFF	TGTGCCATCAGTGAGGGACTAGGCGACCGGGAGCTGTTTTTT
13	TRBD1	TRBJ2-2	TRBV19	NA	CASYQGAGGELFF	TGTGCCAGTTACCAGGGGGCCGGCGGGGAGCTGTTTTTT
15	NA	TRBJ2-3	TRBV29-1	once	CSVEGPPGSPDTQYF	TGCAGCGTTGAAGGGCCACCCGGGAGTCCAGATACGCAGTATTTT
20	TRBD2	TRBJ2-1	TRBV4-1	NA	CASSQDPIGRASSSYNEQFF	TGCGCCAGCAGCCAAGATCCCATCGGGAGGGCCAGTTCATCGTACAATGAGCAGTTCTTC
16	TRBD1	TRBJ2-3	TRBV11-2	NA	CASSLRTTGSTDTQYF	TGTGCCAGCAGCTTGAGGACGACAGGGAGCACAGATACGCAGTATTTT
20	NA	TRBJ1-5	TRBV19	NA	CASSTRHGFGQTGRNQPQHF	TGTGCCAGTAGTACCCGACACGGGTTCGGGCAAACGGGGCGCAATCAGCCCCAGCATTTT